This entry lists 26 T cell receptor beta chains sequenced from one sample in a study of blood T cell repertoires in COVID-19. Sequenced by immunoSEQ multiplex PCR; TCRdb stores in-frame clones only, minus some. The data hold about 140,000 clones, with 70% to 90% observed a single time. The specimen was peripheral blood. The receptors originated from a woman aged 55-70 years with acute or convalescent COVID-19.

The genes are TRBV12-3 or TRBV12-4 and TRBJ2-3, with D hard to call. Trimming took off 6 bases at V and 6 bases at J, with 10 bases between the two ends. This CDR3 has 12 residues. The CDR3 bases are TGTGCCAGCAGCCCTTTTTCGGATACGCAGTATTTT. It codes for CASSPFSDTQYF.

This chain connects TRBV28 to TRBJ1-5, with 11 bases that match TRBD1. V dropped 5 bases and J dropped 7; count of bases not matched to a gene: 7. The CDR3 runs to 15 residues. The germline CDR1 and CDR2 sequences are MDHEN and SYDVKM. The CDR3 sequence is CASSPGTGGRQPQHF. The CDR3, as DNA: TGTGCCAGCAGTCCGGGGACAGGGGGGAGGCAGCCCCAGCATTTT.

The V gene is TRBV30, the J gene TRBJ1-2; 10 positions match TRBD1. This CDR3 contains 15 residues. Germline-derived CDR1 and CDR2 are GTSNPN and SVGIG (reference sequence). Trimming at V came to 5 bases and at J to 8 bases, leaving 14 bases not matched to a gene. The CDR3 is CAWQWDRGTSGGYTF. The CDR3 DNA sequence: TGTGCCTGGCAGTGGGACAGGGGAACAAGTGGAGGCTACACCTTC.

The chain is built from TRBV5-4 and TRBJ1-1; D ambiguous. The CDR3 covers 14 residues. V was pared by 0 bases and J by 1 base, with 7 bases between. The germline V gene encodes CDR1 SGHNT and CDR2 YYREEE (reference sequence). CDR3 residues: CASSLEIRNTEAFF. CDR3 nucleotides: TGTGCCAGCAGCTTGGAAATCAGGAACACTGAAGCTTTCTTT.

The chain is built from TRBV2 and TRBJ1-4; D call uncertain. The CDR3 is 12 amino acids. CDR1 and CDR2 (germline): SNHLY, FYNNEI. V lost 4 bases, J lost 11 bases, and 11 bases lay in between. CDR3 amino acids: CASSGGTAKLFF. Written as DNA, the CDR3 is TGTGCCAGCAGTGGCGGAACTGCTAAACTGTTTTTT. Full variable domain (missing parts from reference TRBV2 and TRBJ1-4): EPEVTQTPSHQVTQMGQEVILRCVPISNHLYFYWYRQILGQKVEFLVSFYNNEISEKSEIFDDQFSVERPDGSNFTLKIRSTKLEDSAMYFCASSGGTAKLFFGSGTQLSVL.

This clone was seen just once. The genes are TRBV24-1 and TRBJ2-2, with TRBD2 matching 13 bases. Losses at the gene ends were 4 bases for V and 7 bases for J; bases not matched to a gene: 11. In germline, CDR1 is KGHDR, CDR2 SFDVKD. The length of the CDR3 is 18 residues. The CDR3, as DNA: TGTGCCACCAGTGACCCACTAGCGGGGGGGCCTTTGAGCGGGGAGCTGTTTTTT. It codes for CATSDPLAGGPLSGELFF.

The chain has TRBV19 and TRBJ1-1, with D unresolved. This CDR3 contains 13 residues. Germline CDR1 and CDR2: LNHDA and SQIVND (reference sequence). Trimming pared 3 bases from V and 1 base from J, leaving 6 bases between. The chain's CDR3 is CASSILGNTEAFF. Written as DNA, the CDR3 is TGTGCCAGTAGTATTCTCGGGAACACTGAAGCTTTCTTT.

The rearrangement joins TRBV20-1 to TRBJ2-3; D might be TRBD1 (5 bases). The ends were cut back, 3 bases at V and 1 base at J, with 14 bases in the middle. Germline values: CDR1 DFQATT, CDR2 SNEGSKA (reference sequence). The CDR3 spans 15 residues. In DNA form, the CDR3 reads TGCAGTGCTAGTAAGTTGCAGGGCCGCACAGATACGCAGTATTTT. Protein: CSASKLQGRTDTQYF.

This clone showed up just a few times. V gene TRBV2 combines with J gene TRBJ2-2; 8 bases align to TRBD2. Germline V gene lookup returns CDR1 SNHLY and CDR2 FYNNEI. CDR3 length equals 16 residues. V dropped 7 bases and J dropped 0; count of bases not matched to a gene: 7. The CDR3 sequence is CASTGPGLANTGELFF. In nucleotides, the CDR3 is TGTGCCAGCACTGGACCGGGACTAGCGAACACCGGGGAGCTGTTTTTT.

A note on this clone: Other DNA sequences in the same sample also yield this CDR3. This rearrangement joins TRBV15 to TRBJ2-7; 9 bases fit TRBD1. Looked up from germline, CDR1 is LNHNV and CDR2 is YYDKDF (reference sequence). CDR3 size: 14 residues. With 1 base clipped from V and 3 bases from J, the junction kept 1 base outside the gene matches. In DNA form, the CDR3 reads TGTGCCACCAGCAGAGCGGGACAGGGCTACGAGCAGTACTTC. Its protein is CATSRAGQGYEQYF.

The CDR3 sequence is CASRQHGRPGDYEQYF. CDR3 in DNA: TGTGCCAGCAGACAACACGGGAGACCAGGTGACTACGAGCAGTACTTC. V and J are TRBV7-2 and TRBJ2-7; D possibly corresponds to TRBD2 (6 bases). Deletions cut 6 bases from V and 3 bases from J, with 21 bases between. The CDR3 runs 16 residues. The germline gives CDR1 SGHTA, CDR2 FQGNSA. The whole variable domain, remainder taken from reference TRBV7-2 and TRBJ2-7, is GAGVSQSPSNKVTEKGKDVELRCDPISGHTALYWYRQSLGQGLEFLIYFQGNSAPDKSGLPSDRFSAERTGGSVSTLTIQRTQQEDSAVYLCASRQHGRPGDYEQYFGPGTRLTVT.

The CDR3 sequence is CASSPTLTEGYTF. The CDR3 DNA reads TGTGCCAGCAGCCCTACCCTGACGGAGGGCTACACCTTC. This rearrangement joins TRBV3-1 (or the pseudogene TRBV3-2) to TRBJ1-2; D call uncertain. This CDR3 region has 13 residues. Germline CDR1 reads LGHDT; CDR2 reads YNNKEL (reference sequence). V was trimmed by 4 bases and J by 8 bases, leaving 14 bases between them.

CDR3 sequence reads: CSVSPAGRQETQYF. The CDR3 coding sequence is TGCAGCGTCTCCCCTGCGGGCAGACAAGAGACCCAGTACTTC. This chain joins TRBV29-1 and TRBJ2-5; TRBD2 is a possible D gene (5 bases). V lost 6 bases to trimming and J lost 2 bases, with 16 bases between them. CDR1 and CDR2 (germline): SQVTM, ANQGSEA. The CDR3 consists of 14 residues.

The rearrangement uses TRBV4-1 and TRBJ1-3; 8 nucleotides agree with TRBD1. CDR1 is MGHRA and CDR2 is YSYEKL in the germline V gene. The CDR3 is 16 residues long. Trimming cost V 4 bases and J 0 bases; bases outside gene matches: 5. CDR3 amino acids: CASSPRTGTSGNTIYF. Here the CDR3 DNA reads TGCGCCAGCAGCCCCCGGACAGGGACCTCTGGAAACACCATATATTTT.

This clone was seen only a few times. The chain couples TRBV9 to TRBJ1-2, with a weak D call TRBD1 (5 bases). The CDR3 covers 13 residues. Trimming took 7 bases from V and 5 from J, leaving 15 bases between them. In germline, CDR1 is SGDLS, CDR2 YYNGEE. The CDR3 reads CASDPGQGYGYTF. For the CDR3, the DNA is TGTGCCAGCGACCCGGGCCAGGGATATGGCTACACCTTC.

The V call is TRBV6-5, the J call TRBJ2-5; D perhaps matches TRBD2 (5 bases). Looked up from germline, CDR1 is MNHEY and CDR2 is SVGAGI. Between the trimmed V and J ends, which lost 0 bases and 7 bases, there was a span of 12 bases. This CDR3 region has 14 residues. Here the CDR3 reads CASSYSGNGVTQYF. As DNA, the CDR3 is TGTGCCAGCAGTTACTCGGGAAACGGGGTGACCCAGTACTTC.

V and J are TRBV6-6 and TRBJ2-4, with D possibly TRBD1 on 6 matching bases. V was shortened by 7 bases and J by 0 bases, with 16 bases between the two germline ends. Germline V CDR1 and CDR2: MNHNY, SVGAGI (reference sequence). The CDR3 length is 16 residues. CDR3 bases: TGTGCCAGCATAAATTGGGACAAACCAGCCAAAAACATTCAGTACTTC. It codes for CASINWDKPAKNIQYF.

In DNA form, the CDR3 reads TGTGCCAGCAGTGAGGGTTGGGGCAGCCATCAGCCCCAGCATTTT. Its translation is CASSEGWGSHQPQHF. This chain connects TRBV6-1 to TRBJ1-5; the D gene is possibly TRBD1 (5 bases). This CDR3 comprises 15 residues. CDR1 MNHNS and CDR2 SASEGT come from the germline V gene. V lost 3 bases and J 5 bases, leaving 14 bases between the germline ends.

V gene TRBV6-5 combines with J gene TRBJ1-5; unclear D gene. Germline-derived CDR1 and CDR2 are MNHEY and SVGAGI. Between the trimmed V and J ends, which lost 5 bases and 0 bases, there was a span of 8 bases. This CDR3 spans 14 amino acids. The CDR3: CASSREYSNQPQHF. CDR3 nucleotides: TGTGCCAGCAGTAGAGAGTATAGCAATCAGCCCCAGCATTTT.

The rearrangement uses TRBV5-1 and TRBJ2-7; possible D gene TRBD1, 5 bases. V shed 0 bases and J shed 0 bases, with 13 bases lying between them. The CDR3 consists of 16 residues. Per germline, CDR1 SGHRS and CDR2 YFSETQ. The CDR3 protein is CASSLGGGQNSYEQYF. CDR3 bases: TGCGCCAGCAGCTTGGGGGGCGGACAAAACTCCTACGAGCAGTACTTC.

CDR3: CAPRTGGRDGVEETQYF. In DNA form, the CDR3 reads TGTGCCCCTCGGACGGGGGGTCGGGATGGGGTCGAAGAGACCCAGTACTTC. The chain employs TRBV21-1 and TRBJ2-5; the DNA was not compared with TRBD2, the D call given in the table. TRBV21-1 is deemed a pseudogene. This CDR3 has 17 amino acids.

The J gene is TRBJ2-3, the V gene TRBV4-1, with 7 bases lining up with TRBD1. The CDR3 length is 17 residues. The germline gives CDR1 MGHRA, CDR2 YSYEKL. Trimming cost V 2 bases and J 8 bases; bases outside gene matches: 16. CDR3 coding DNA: TGCGCCAGCAGCCAACCAAGGACAGGAAGGCGTGTCCGTACGCAGTATTTT. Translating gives CASSQPRTGRRVRTQYF.

The CDR3 reads CASSVTGGGSPLHF. The CDR3 DNA reads TGCGCCAGCAGCGTGACAGGGGGCGGGTCACCCCTCCACTTT. The J gene is TRBJ1-6, the V gene TRBV5-1; 10 positions match TRBD1. Per the germline V gene, CDR1 is SGHRS and CDR2 is YFSETQ. CDR3 length: 14 residues. J lost 10 bases, V lost 4 bases, and 5 bases had no gene match.

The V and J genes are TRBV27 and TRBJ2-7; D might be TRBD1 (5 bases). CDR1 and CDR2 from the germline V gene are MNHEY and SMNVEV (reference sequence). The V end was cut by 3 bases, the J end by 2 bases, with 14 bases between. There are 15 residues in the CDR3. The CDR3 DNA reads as TGTGCCAGCAGTTTGCGTAGGGGCCAAACCTACGAGCAGTACTTC. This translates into CASSLRRGQTYEQYF.

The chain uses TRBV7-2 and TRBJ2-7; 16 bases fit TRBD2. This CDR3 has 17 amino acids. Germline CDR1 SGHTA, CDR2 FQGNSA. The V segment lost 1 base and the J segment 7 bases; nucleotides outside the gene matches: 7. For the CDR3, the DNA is TGTGCCAGCAGCTTAGTTGGGACTAGCGGGGGGGCCCGGGAGCAGTACTTC. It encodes CASSLVGTSGGAREQYF.

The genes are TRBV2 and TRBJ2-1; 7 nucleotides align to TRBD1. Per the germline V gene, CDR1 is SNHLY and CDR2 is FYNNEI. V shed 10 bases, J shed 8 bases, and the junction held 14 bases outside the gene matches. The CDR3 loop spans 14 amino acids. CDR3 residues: CATYLTRQGDEQFF. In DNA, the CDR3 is TGTGCCACGTACCTAACACGACAGGGTGATGAGCAGTTCTTC.